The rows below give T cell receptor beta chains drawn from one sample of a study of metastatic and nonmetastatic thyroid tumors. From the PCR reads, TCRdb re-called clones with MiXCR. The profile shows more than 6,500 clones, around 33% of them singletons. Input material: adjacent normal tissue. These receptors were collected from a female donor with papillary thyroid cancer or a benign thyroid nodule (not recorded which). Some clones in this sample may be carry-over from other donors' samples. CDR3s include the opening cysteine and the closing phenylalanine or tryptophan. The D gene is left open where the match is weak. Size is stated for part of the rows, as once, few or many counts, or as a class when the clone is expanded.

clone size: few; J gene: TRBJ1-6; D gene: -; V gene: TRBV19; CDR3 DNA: TGTGCCACAGGGGAGGGGTCGAATTATAATTCACCCCTCCACTTT; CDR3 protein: CATGEGSNYNSPLHF
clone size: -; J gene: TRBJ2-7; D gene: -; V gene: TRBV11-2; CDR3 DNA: TGTGCCAGCAGCTTGAAGGGGGTGTCGGAAGAGCAGTACTTC; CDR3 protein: CASSLKGVSEEQYF
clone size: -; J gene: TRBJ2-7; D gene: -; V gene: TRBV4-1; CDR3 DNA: TGCGCCAGCAGCCAAGATCGGCGGAACTCCTACGAGCAGTACTTC; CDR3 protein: CASSQDRRNSYEQYF
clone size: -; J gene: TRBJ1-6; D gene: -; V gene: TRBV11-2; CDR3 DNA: TGTGCCAGCGGACCTGACAGGTTTTCACTTAAGAATTCACCCCTCCACTTT; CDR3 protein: CASGPDRFSLKNSPLHF
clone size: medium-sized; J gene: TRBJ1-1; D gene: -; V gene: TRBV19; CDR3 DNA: TGTGCCAGTAGGGGCCCACAGGGAGGGAGCACTGAAGCTTTCTTT; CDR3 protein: CASRGPQGGSTEAFF
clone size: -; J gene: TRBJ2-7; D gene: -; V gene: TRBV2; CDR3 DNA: TGTGCCAGCAGGGTTGAGCAGGTCAGCCACGAGAAGTACTTC; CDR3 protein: CASRVEQVSHEKYF
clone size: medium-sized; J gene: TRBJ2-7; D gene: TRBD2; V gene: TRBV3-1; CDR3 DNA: TGTGCCAGCAGCCAATGGACTAGCGGGAGCTACGAGCAGTACTTC; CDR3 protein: CASSQWTSGSYEQYF
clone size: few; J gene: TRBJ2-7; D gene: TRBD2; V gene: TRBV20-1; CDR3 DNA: TGCAGTGCTAGAGGGGTGAACGGGAGGGCCTACGAGCAGTACTTC; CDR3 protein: CSARGVNGRAYEQYF
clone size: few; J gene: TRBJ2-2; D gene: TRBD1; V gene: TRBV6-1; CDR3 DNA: TGTGCCAGCACGACAGGGGATAACACCGGGGAGCTGTTTTTT; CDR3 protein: CASTTGDNTGELFF
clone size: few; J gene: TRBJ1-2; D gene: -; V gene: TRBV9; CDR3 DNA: TGTGCCAGCACCTCGACCTACTCTGGCTACACCTTC; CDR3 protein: CASTSTYSGYTF
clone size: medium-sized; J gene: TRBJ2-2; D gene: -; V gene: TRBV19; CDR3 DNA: TGTGCCAGTAGTATATCCAGGGAGGCCGGGGAGCTGTTTTTT; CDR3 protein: CASSISREAGELFF